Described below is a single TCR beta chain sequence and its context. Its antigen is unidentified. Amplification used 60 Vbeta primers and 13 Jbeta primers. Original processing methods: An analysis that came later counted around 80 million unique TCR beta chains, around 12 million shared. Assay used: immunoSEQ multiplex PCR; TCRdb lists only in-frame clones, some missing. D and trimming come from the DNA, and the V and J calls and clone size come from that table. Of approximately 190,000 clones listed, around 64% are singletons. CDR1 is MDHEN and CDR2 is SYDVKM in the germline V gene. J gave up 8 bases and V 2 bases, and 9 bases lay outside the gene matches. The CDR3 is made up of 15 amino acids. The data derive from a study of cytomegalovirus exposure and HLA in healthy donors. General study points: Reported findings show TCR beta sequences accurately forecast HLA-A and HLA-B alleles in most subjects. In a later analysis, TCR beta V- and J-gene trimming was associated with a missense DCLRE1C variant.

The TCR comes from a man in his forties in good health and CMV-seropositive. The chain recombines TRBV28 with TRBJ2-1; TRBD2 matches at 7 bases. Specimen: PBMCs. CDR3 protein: CASSLGAAGSDEQFF. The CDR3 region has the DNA TGTGCCAGCAGTTTAGGGGCAGCGGGGTCGGATGAGCAGTTCTTC.